The 20 T cell receptor beta chains in this list originate from one sample, sequenced in a study of cytomegalovirus exposure and HLA in healthy donors. The PCR contained 60 Vbeta and 13 Jbeta primers. Profiled with immunoSEQ multiplex PCR; TCRdb holds only in-frame clones, not every one. In the table there are 150,000 to 200,000 clones, approximately 80% of which are singletons. What was sequenced was PBMCs. The receptors here all came from a woman aged 25-40 years in good health and CMV-seropositive.

This sequence joins TRBV28 and TRBJ2-7; TRBD1 agrees at 8 bases. The CDR3 has 15 residues. CDR1 is MDHEN, CDR2 SYDVKM, per germline. V lost 5 bases and J lost 0; bases outside the gene matches: 6. The chain's CDR3 is CASSPRQGISYEQYF. The DNA for the CDR3 is TGTGCCAGCAGTCCCAGACAGGGGATCTCCTACGAGCAGTACTTC.

The gene calls are TRBV15 and TRBJ1-2; D not certain. The germline V gene has CDR1 LNHNV and CDR2 YYDKDF (reference sequence). The CDR3 is made up of 14 amino acids. V was cut by 5 bases and J by 6 bases, with 16 bases left in between. CDR3 sequence (DNA): TGTGCCACCAGCCCCTCCCTAAAGAGGCATGGCTACACCTTC. The encoded protein is CATSPSLKRHGYTF.

V usage is TRBV4-2 and J usage is TRBJ2-3; 9 bases line up with TRBD2. The length of the CDR3 is 17 residues. CDR1 is LGHNA and CDR2 is YNFKEQ in the germline V gene. The V and J ends lost 0 bases and 2 bases, in that order; junction bases with no gene match: 6. The CDR3 sequence is CASSQDSGLAITDTQYF. As DNA, the CDR3 is TGTGCCAGCAGCCAAGATTCAGGACTAGCGATCACAGATACGCAGTATTTT.

The chain employs TRBV5-6 and TRBJ2-7; D is possibly TRBD1 (6 bases). The CDR3 totals 14 residues. Germline values: CDR1 SGHDT, CDR2 YYEEEE. V was shortened by 0 bases and J by 3 bases, with 10 bases between the two germline ends. CDR3 DNA sequence: TGTGCCAGCAGCTTGGGGGGACACGACTACGAGCAGTACTTC. Amino acids: CASSLGGHDYEQYF.

The rearrangement joins TRBV9 to TRBJ1-6; 7 nucleotides agree with TRBD1. Germline V gene data show CDR1 as SGDLS and CDR2 as YYNGEE. This CDR3 is 15 amino acids long. Trimming at V came to 4 bases and at J to 3 bases, leaving 4 bases not matched to a gene. The DNA for the CDR3 is TGTGCCAGCAGCTCACAGGGGAGCTATAATTCACCCCTCCACTTT. Protein product: CASSSQGSYNSPLHF.

The chain employs TRBV15 and TRBJ2-1; D is perhaps TRBD1 (6 bases). Germline V gene sequence: CDR1 LNHNV, CDR2 YYDKDF (reference sequence). CDR3 size: 14 residues. The V and J ends lost 0 bases and 4 bases respectively, with 7 bases between them. CDR3 sequence reads: CATSRDRGYNEQFF. In nucleotides, the CDR3 is TGTGCCACCAGCAGAGACAGGGGTTACAATGAGCAGTTCTTC.

This sequence joins TRBV2 and TRBJ2-3, with TRBD2 as a possible D gene (5 bases). Trimming removed 3 bases at V and 5 bases at J, with 6 bases between. The germline V gene encodes CDR1 SNHLY and CDR2 FYNNEI. The CDR3 sequence is 12 residues long. The CDR3 bases are TGTGCCAGCAGTGAGGCGGGAGATACGCAGTATTTT. Amino acid sequence: CASSEAGDTQYF.

In regard to this clone: The identical CDR3 is also encoded by other nucleotide sequences in the sample. CDR3 loop: CASSVGGVNTEAFF. The DNA for the CDR3 is TGTGCCAGCAGCGTCGGGGGGGTGAACACTGAAGCTTTCTTT. The chain combines TRBV9 with TRBJ1-1, with D perhaps matching TRBD1 (5 bases). CDR1 and CDR2 (germline): SGDLS, YYNGEE. This CDR3 has 14 residues. The V and J ends lost 2 bases and 0 bases respectively, with 8 bases between them.

As regards this clone: Other DNA sequences in this specimen translate into the identical CDR3. The chain uses TRBV7-6 and TRBJ1-3; no clear D gene. The germline V and J ends were trimmed by 4 bases and 0 bases, with 7 bases remaining between them. The germline V gene has CDR1 SGHVS and CDR2 FNYEAQ. The CDR3 runs to 14 residues. The CDR3 coding sequence is TGTGCCAGCAGCTCTCGTTCCTCTGGAAACACCATATATTTT. It is translated as CASSSRSSGNTIYF.

The chain links TRBV7-8 to TRBJ2-3, with D tentatively TRBD1 (6 bases). The CDR3 loop spans 13 amino acids. V lost 8 bases and J 2 bases, leaving 11 bases between the germline ends. CDR1 and CDR2 from the germline V gene are SGHVS and FQNEAQ. CDR3 DNA sequence: TGTGCCAGCTCTCAGGGGTCCACAGATACGCAGTATTTT. It yields the protein CASSQGSTDTQYF. Filled out from reference TRBV7-8 and TRBJ2-3, the complete variable domain reads GAGVSQSPRYKVAKRGQDVALRCDPISGHVSLFWYQQALGQGPEFLTYFQNEAQLDKSGLPSDRFFAERPEGSVSTLKIQRTQQEDSAVYLCASSQGSTDTQYFGPGTRLTVL.

This chain uses TRBV5-1 with TRBJ1-1; D unclear. Germline V gene sequence: CDR1 SGHRS, CDR2 YFSETQ. The CDR3 runs 15 residues. The V end lost 3 bases, the J end lost 2 bases, and 14 bases lay between the germline ends. DNA for the CDR3: TGCGCCAGCAGCTGGACTCCTGAGATAAACACTGAAGCTTTCTTT. Encoded protein: CASSWTPEINTEAFF.

This clone was observed a single time. The chain carries TRBV6-4 and TRBJ1-6; 7 positions match TRBD1. The germline V gene encodes CDR1 MRHNA and CDR2 SNTAGT. V shed 6 bases, J shed 7 bases, and the junction held 6 bases outside the gene matches. The CDR3 spans 14 residues. The CDR3 here is CASRGDSENSPLHF. For the CDR3, the DNA is TGTGCCAGCAGGGGGGACAGCGAGAATTCACCCCTCCACTTT.

J is TRBJ2-3 and V is TRBV9; TRBD2 matches at 10 bases. The V gene end was trimmed by 0 bases and the J gene end by 8 bases; junction bases not matched to a gene: 6. The CDR3 extends over 15 amino acids. Per germline, CDR1 SGDLS and CDR2 YYNGEE. CDR3 bases: TGTGCCAGCAGCGTAGGCCAGCGGGGGGGCGCTACGCAGTATTTT. Its translation: CASSVGQRGGATQYF.

V and J are TRBV5-1 and TRBJ2-1; possible D gene TRBD1, 5 bases. There are 15 residues in the CDR3. The germline V gene has CDR1 SGHRS and CDR2 YFSETQ. V was clipped by 5 bases and J by 3 bases, with 15 bases between them. CDR3 DNA sequence: TGCGCCAGCAGGCCGGACATTCTAAACTACAATGAGCAGTTCTTC. It is translated as CASRPDILNYNEQFF.

The rearrangement uses TRBV2 and TRBJ2-3, with D tentatively TRBD2 (5 bases). This CDR3 comprises 17 residues. Trimming removed 2 bases from V and 4 bases from J, with 19 bases in between. Germline V lookup: CDR1 SNHLY, CDR2 FYNNEI. In DNA form, the CDR3 reads TGTGCCAGCAGTGAACGTATATGGGCCACCGGGGCAGATACGCAGTATTTT. Translation gives CASSERIWATGADTQYF.

This chain joins TRBV5-6 and TRBJ2-1; 7 bases line up with TRBD1. The germline V gene encodes CDR1 SGHDT and CDR2 YYEEEE. The CDR3 covers 15 residues. Trimming at V came to 6 bases and at J to 8 bases, leaving 14 bases not matched to a gene. The CDR3 DNA is TGTGCCAGCACCCTACCGAAGACAGGGATACATGAGCAGTTCTTC. This sequence encodes CASTLPKTGIHEQFF.

The chain couples TRBV5-1 to TRBJ1-2, with TRBD1 matching 10 bases. The germline CDR1 and CDR2 sequences are SGHRS and YFSETQ. The CDR3 runs 14 residues. V lost 3 bases to trimming and J lost 3 bases; unmatched junction nucleotides: 2. The CDR3 protein is CASSYGTGDYGYTF. The CDR3 coding sequence is TGCGCCAGCAGCTATGGGACAGGGGACTATGGCTACACCTTC. The complete variable domain, with remaining parts taken from reference TRBV5-1 and TRBJ1-2, reads KAGVTQTPRYLIKTRGQQVTLSCSPISGHRSVSWYQQTPGQGLQFLFEYFSETQRNKGNFPGRFSGRQFSNSRSEMNVSTLELGDSALYLCASSYGTGDYGYTFGSGTRLTVV.

This clone has more than one count but fewer than ten. This rearrangement joins TRBV4-2 to TRBJ2-5; TRBD1 might be the D (7 bases). The CDR3 length is 15 residues. V dropped 1 base and J dropped 4 bases, with 13 bases sitting between them. Germline V lookup: CDR1 LGHNA, CDR2 YNFKEQ. In DNA, the CDR3 is TGTGCCAGCAGCCAAGGTCGACAGGGAGGAGAGACCCAGTACTTC. Amino acids: CASSQGRQGGETQYF.

J is TRBJ2-3 and V is TRBV7-8; 12 nucleotides agree with TRBD1. CDR1 and CDR2 from the germline V gene are SGHVS and FQNEAQ. This CDR3 is 18 amino acids long. With 2 bases clipped from V and 7 bases from J, the junction kept 13 bases outside the gene matches. The CDR3 region is CASSLRGGDRGLSNTQYF. CDR3 coding DNA: TGTGCCAGCAGCTTAAGGGGTGGGGACAGGGGGCTCTCGAATACGCAGTATTTT.

The CDR3 loop is CASSLLAGGPPYEQYF. The CDR3 DNA follows: TGCGCCAGCAGCTTGCTAGCGGGGGGGCCGCCCTACGAGCAGTACTTC. The chain employs TRBV5-1 and TRBJ2-7, with TRBD2 matching over 12 bases. After removal of 1 base from V and 2 bases from J, the junction contained 4 bases not matched to a gene. This CDR3 region has 16 residues. Germline CDR1 reads SGHRS; CDR2 reads YFSETQ.